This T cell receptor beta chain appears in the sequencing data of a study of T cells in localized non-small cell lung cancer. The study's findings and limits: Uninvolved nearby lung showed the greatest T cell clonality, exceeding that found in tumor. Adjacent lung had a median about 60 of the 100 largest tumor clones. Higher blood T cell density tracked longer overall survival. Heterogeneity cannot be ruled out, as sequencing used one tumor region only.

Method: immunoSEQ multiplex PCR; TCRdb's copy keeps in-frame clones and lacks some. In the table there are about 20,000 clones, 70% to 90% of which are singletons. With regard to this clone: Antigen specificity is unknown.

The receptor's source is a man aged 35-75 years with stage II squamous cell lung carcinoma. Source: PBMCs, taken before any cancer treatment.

The CDR3 reads CASSLYRLETQYF. The DNA for the CDR3 is TGTGCCAGCAGCCTTTACAGGCTCGAGACCCAGTACTTC. The chain links TRBV7-2 to TRBJ2-5; D might be TRBD1 (5 bases). The CDR3 loop spans 13 amino acids. Looked up from germline, CDR1 is SGHTA and CDR2 is FQGNSA. V shed 5 bases and J shed 5 bases, with 12 bases lying between them.